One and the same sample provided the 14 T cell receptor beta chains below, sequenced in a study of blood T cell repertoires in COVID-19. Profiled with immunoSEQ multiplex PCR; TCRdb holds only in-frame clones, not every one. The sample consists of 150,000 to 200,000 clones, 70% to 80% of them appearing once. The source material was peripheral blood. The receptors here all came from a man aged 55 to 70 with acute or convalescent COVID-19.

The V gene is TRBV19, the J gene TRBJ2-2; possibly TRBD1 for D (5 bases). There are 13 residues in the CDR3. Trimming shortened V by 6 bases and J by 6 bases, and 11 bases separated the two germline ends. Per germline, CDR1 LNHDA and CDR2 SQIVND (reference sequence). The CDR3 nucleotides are TGTGCCAGTAGCACAGGAATTCCCGGGGAGCTGTTTTTT. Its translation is CASSTGIPGELFF.

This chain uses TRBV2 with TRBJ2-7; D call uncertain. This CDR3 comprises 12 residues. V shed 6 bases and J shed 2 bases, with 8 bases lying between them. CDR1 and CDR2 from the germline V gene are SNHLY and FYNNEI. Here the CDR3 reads CASRIGAYEQYF. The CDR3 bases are TGTGCCAGCAGGATCGGTGCCTACGAGCAGTACTTC.

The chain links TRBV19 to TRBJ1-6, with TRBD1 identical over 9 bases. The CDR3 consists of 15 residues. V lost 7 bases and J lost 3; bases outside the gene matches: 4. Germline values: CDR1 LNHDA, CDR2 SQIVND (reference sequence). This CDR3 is CASTGQGVYNSPLHF. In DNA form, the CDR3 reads TGTGCCAGTACGGGACAGGGTGTCTATAATTCACCCCTCCACTTT. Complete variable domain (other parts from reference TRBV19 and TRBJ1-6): DGGITQSPKYLFRKEGQNVTLSCEQNLNHDAMYWYRQDPGQGLRLIYYSQIVNDFQKGDIAEGYSVSREKKESFPLTVTSAQKNPTAFYLCASTGQGVYNSPLHFGNGTRLTVT.

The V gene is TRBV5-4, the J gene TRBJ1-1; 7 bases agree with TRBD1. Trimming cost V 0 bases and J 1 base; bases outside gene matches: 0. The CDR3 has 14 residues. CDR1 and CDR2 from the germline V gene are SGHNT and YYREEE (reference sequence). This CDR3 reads CASSLDRGNTEAFF. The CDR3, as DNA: TGTGCCAGCAGCTTGGACAGGGGGAACACTGAAGCTTTCTTT.

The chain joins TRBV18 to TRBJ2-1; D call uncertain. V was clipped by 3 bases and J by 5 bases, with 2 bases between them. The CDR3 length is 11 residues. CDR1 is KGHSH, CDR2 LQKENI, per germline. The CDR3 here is CASSPNNEQFF. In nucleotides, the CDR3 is TGTGCCAGCTCACCTAACAATGAGCAGTTCTTC.

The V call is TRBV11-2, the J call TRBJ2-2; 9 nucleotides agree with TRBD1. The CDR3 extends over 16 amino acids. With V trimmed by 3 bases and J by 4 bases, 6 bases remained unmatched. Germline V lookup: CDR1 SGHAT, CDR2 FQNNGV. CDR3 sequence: CASSFDRGRGTGELFF. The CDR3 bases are TGTGCCAGCAGCTTCGACAGGGGGAGAGGCACCGGGGAGCTGTTTTTT.

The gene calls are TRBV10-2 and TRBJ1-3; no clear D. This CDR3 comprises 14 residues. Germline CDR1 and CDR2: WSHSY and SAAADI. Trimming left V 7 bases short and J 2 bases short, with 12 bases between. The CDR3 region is CASKAPGAGNTIYF. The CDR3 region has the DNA TGCGCCAGCAAGGCTCCCGGGGCTGGAAACACCATATATTTT.

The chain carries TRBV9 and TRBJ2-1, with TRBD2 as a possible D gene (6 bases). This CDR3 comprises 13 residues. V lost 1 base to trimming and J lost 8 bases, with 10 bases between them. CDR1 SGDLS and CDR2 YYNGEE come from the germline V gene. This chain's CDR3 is CASSVYGSYEQFF. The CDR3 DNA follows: TGTGCCAGCAGCGTATACGGGAGCTATGAGCAGTTCTTC.

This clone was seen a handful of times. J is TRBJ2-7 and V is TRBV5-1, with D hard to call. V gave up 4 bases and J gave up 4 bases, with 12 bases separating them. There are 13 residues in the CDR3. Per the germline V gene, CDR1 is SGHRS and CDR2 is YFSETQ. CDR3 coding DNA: TGCGCCAGCAGCACCGCCACAGATTACGAGCAGTACTTC. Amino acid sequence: CASSTATDYEQYF.

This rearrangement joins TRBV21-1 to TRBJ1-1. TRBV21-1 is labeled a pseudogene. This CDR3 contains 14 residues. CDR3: CASSMPTGDTEAFF. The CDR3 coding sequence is TGTGCCAGCAGCATGCCGACCGGGGACACTGAAGCTTTCTTT.

CDR3 sequence reads: CASSLEAGGDSNQPQHF. The DNA for the CDR3 is TGTGCCAGCAGCTTAGAGGCAGGGGGCGATAGCAATCAGCCCCAGCATTTT. This chain uses TRBV7-9 with TRBJ1-5, with 8 bases aligning to TRBD1. The germline CDR1 and CDR2 sequences are SEHNR and FQNEAQ (reference sequence). V lost 1 base and J lost 0; bases outside the gene matches: 5. This CDR3 contains 17 residues.

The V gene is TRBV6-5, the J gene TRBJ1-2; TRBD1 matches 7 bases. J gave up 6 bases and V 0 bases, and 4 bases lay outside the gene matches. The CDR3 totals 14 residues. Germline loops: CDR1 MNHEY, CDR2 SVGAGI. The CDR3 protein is CASSYSPRGDGYTF. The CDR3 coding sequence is TGTGCCAGCAGTTACTCTCCCAGGGGGGATGGCTACACCTTC.

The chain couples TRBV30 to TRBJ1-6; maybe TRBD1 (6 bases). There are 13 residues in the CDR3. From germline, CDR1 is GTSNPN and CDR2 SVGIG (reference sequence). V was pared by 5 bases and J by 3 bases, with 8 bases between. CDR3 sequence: CAWGQFYNSPLHF. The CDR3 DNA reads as TGTGCCTGGGGACAGTTCTATAATTCACCCCTCCACTTT.

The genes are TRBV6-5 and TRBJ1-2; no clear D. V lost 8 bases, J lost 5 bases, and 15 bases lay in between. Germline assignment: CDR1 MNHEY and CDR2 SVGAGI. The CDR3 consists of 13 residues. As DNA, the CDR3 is TGTGCCAGCGGGTCCGGCGGTGGGTATGGCTACACCTTC. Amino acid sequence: CASGSGGGYGYTF.